The T cell receptor beta chain described here comes from a study of cytomegalovirus exposure and HLA in healthy donors. Study-wide results and caveats: Cytomegalovirus association was assigned to about 150 TCR beta chains.

A single count supports this clone. The antigen is not known. Produced via immunoSEQ multiplex PCR; TCRdb's table is partial and in-frame only. The sample shows 140,000 to 150,000 clones, roughly 90% of them seen only once. The CDR3 runs to 15 residues. V gene TRBV7-5 combines with J gene TRBJ1-3. TRBV7-5 is flagged as a pseudogene. Sequencing used PBMCs. This clonotype was sampled from a man younger than 30 in good health and CMV-seronegative. The CDR3 spells CVRRYDGLSGNTIYF. DNA for the CDR3: TGTGTCAGAAGATACGACGGACTCTCTGGAAACACCATATATTTT.